This T cell receptor (beta chain) was captured by sequencing in a study of Tregs in tolerant kidney transplant recipients. Study-wide points: Tregs expanded with activated donor B cells seemed most donor-specific.

Assay used: immunoSEQ multiplex PCR; TCRdb lists only in-frame clones, some missing. The profile shows 60,000 to 65,000 clones, 98% of them singletons. In the case of this clone: As yet, its antigen is unknown.

This TCR derives from a human donor who received a combined kidney and bone marrow transplant. Material: Tregs from blood, obtained before the transplant.

The CDR3 sequence is CASSQVGTLRQFF. The CDR3 DNA follows: TGCGCCAGCAGCCAAGTCGGGACACTCAGGCAGTTCTTC. The rearrangement links TRBV4-3 to TRBJ2-1; D is perhaps TRBD1 (6 bases). This CDR3 comprises 13 residues. The V gene's germline CDR1 is LGHNA and CDR2 YSLEER. V was shortened by 1 base and J by 12 bases, with 13 bases between the two germline ends.